This T cell receptor beta chain was recovered during a study of blood T cell repertoires in COVID-19. Study details: COVID-19 samples from acute and convalescent phases originated in the United States, Italy and Spain. Sources were T cells, B-cell-depleted T cells, or PBMCs; the material itself was cDNA or gDNA.

CDR3 length equals 13 residues. The germline V gene encodes CDR1 SQVTM and CDR2 ANQGSEA. Trimming shortened V by 6 bases and J by 4 bases, and 13 bases separated the two germline ends. Authors' methods: Researchers report that nucleated cell counts were estimated from reference gene primer amplification. Using immunoSEQ multiplex PCR, the repertoire was profiled, and TCRdb retains in-frame clones only, with some absent. The D gene and trimming were derived from the DNA, and the V and J assignments and clone size from that table. The repertoire holds some 300,000 clones, with more than 75% as singletons.

The chain carries TRBV29-1 and TRBJ1-5, with D maybe TRBD1 (5 bases). The sequencing input was peripheral blood. This receptor was taken from a man aged 70-80 years with acute or convalescent COVID-19. CDR3 amino acids: CSVADRGNQPQHF. CDR3 sequence (DNA): TGCAGCGTGGCTGACAGAGGTAATCAGCCCCAGCATTTT.